This entry concerns a single T cell receptor (beta chain). The specificity of this receptor is unknown. No base-level quality is on record; no much larger clone is a single base apart. The data derive from a study of cytomegalovirus exposure and HLA in healthy donors (dated by TCRdb to the late 2010s). Looking at the study overall: In an earlier analysis of several hundred of the donors, approximately 300 Gb of sequence data and some 120 million unique TCR beta sequences from about 190 million T cells were reported. Donor age, sex, ethnicity and CMV serostatus were compiled together with the repertoire data. All discovery cohort repertoires had been generated using a single sequencing platform. The T cell repertoires of roughly 660 subjects were profiled by immunosequencing and related to cytomegalovirus serostatus. The study was designed to test whether signatures of past pathogen exposure could be identified by cataloging public T cell receptors. Of the roughly 400 genotyped donors, roughly 85% fell in the genetic ancestry cluster associated with self-reported Caucasian donors. To predict cytomegalovirus infection status, the study combined high-throughput TCR immunosequencing, statistical association of individual TCRs with disease status, and machine learning. In a later analysis, previously published TCR beta repertoires from about 640 donors were re-analyzed and high-resolution HLA genotyping was added so that TCR occurrence patterns could be studied. In an earlier analysis of 500 to 650 of the donors, high-throughput TCR beta sequencing was used to judge whether each TCR beta V gene segment behaved as functional or pseudogenic. Roughly 5 DR-DQ haplotypes were handled as single units for association and clustering because linkage in the cohort was strong. Roughly 300 gigabases of sequencing data and around 85 million unique TCR sequences made up an early release that covered 640 HLA-typed donors. Among roughly 370 genotyped donors of the cohort, an average of about 240,000 unique TCR beta nucleotide sequences were sequenced per donor, roughly 20% of them non-productive. A later genetic analysis took genome-wide SNP genotypes for 398 of the 666 donors and used that subset as a discovery cohort. The number of donors typed differed by locus, with 629-630 for A, B, C, DRB1 and DQB1, more than 500 for DQA1, approximately 570 for DPA1, and roughly 450 for DPB1. HLA typing included class I and class II loci at four-digit resolution. Besides the first cohort of 666 subjects, a separate validation cohort made up of 120 different subjects was used. Rather than using new phenotypic data, the later analysis identified candidate immune exposures from TCR beta sequences and from how often those sequences occurred across donors.

The paper's findings and limits, for the study overall: Most TCR sequences were seen in very few donors, while some public TCRs were found in many individuals. In an earlier analysis of approximately 590 of the donors, most TCR beta V segments appeared in productive rearrangements about 87% or about 30% of the time, broadly matching IMGT annotations. A further reported finding was that TCR beta sequences accurately predicted the HLA-A and HLA-B alleles for most subjects in the first cohort. In this cohort, only TCR beta chains were sequenced, and detectable features were limited by the absence of alpha or paired-chain data. When HLA alleles, especially DR and DQ, strongly co-occurred, attributing TCR associations to individual alleles was difficult. In a later analysis, HLA-associated TCR beta chains were found to be more clonally expanded and to have lower generation probabilities than equally common non-associated chains. An association between a missense DCLRE1C variant and V-gene and J-gene trimming of TCR beta chains was found in a later genetic analysis and replicated in an independent cohort. A later genetic analysis reported fewer N-insertions in productive TCRs among donors in an Asian-associated ancestry cluster than the roughly 700-donor mean. Sequencing depth was assumed to be roughly uniform across donors in the presence/absence analyses, though that assumption may not hold. A total of 164 TCR beta chains were listed by the study as associated with cytomegalovirus. According to a later analysis, most CMV-associated TCR beta chains appeared to be HLA-restricted, and the HLA associations seemed to be driven largely by CMV exposure. The sequencing pipeline was judged likely to have produced a cluster of highly shared sequence variants as a technical artifact. A later analysis reported that several top co-occurrence clusters appeared linked to parvovirus B19, influenza, CMV and Epstein-Barr virus. A later analysis found that TCR association rates varied across HLA loci, with DRB1 alleles showing the most associated TCRs and HLA-C alleles the fewest. The classifier was reported to diagnose cytomegalovirus status with high specificity and sensitivity in both the original and validation cohorts. It was suggested by the authors that the approach could potentially be generalized to other disease states and immunological phenotypes. Some IMGT-functional V segments, including TRBV6-2 and TRBV6-3, could not be told apart with the 87-base-pair reads, so those segments were excluded. For the cohort, immune exposure information was limited to CMV serostatus. HLA typing was unavailable for some donors at each locus, so association tests used only the typed subset. In vitro tests confirmed that a few of the cytomegalovirus-associated TCR beta chains recognize cytomegalovirus antigens. Because counts were too low, around 18 rarely observed V segments, including chromosome 9 orphons, were left out of the earlier analysis of over 550 of the donors. Specific HLA alleles were associated with 15,000 to 20,000 TCR beta sequences at a false discovery rate of 0.05 in a later analysis. Linkage disequilibrium might explain the correlated functional status among segregating V segments, but an unknown experimental factor could not be ruled out.

V loses 8 bases at its end and J loses 8 bases; junction bases beyond the gene matches: 15. CDR1 and CDR2, looked up from the germline V gene, are MNHNS and SASEGT. The CDR3 sequence holds 15 residues, the cysteine and phenylalanine included. The read is trimmed to its CDR3 DNA, 45 bases read in frame from base 1. The cohort consisted of some 670 healthy bone marrow donors. All cohort members were sampled while nominally healthy, although unrecorded immune exposures were likely present. The donor was CMV seropositive and belonged to the group of more than 250 seropositive cohort members. Every donor gave a peripheral blood sample, and the peripheral blood mononuclear cells from that sample were used for TCR beta sequencing. Genomic DNA was extracted from the blood cell samples with the Qiagen DNeasy Blood Extraction Kit. Libraries were prepared through the immunoSEQ multiplex PCR assay. For the multiplex PCR, a mixture combining 60 forward primers for TCR Vbeta segments and 13 reverse primers for TCR Jbeta segments was used. The CDR3 region of rearranged TCR beta genes was amplified from genomic DNA with a multiplex PCR assay. Amplified TCR beta libraries were sequenced as 87-base-pair reads on the Illumina HiSeq System. Under the source paper's analysis protocol: In a later analysis, approximately 74 million unique TCR beta chains were counted across the approximately 620 repertoires, and about 10 million of these chains were shared by at least two donors. Raw reads were error-corrected and collapsed into unique sequences with a nearest-neighbor algorithm that merged closely related sequences to remove PCR and sequencing errors. Alignment of CDR3 sequences to IMGT reference sequences was used to assign V, D and J gene segments. Each retained sequence needed at least a six-nucleotide match to both a V gene segment and a J gene segment. Rearrangements were called productive when the CDR3 lacked stop codons and stayed in frame with V and J; all others were non-productive. CDR3 was defined by IMGT convention, running from the second conserved V-encoded cysteine to the conserved J-encoded phenylalanine. The earlier analysis of 500 to 650 of the donors excluded any sequence lacking an unambiguous match to a single V gene segment. An earlier analysis of approximately 590 of the donors called V segments functional above 56.7% productive rearrangements and segregating when the between-donor standard deviation exceeded 5%. To diagnose cytomegalovirus status from the catalog of TCR beta chain sequences, a statistical classification framework was built. V and J gene assignment, in a later analysis, came from comparing TCR nucleotide sequences with IMGT/GENE-DB human TR gene sequences. Using the TCRdist pipeline, a later analysis assigned CDR3 sequences along with most-parsimonious VDJ recombination scenarios. A later analysis defined each TCR beta chain by its CDR3 amino acid sequence plus V-gene family, and excluded reads lacking a unique V-gene family. As a way to deal with suspected cross-contamination and a sequencing artifact, a later analysis dropped 450 to 700 nucleotide sequences that were highly shared and had low generation probability. In a later analysis, a clonal expansion index for each public chain was calculated from normalized within-repertoire ranks of inferred template counts. A later analysis computed generation probabilities with a VDJ recombination model fitted to out-of-frame rearrangements, and checked the results against IGoR. In a later analysis, hypergeometric tests were used to score TCR-TCR, TCR-HLA and TCR-CMV co-occurrence, with a repertoire-size bias correction applied to TCR pairs. In a later analysis, false discovery rates were estimated by permuting HLA or CMV assignments 20 times. In a later analysis, co-occurring TCRs were grouped with DBSCAN, and TCRdist sequence similarity was added when clustering was performed within HLA-allele-positive subsets. Co-occurrence clustering excluded repertoires with fewer than 30,000 or more than 120,000 public chains, plus five with anomalous nucleotide sharing. Entries here come from immuneACCESS through TCRdb and include only in-frame sequences with V and J called. Some clones fail to appear in such tables; in the studies checked, an unresolved V gene covers under half of the shortfall, and the cause of the remainder is unknown. V and J calls and clone size are given by that table; D and trimming were obtained from the DNA. The sample table lists some 190,000 clones, 70% to 85% of them with a count of one. Of the sample, roughly 3.1% falls within the top ten clones.

Sample: PBMCs. The receptor comes from a man aged 35-49 years in good health and CMV-seropositive. The rearrangement combines TRBV6-1 with TRBJ2-1; 7 bases in the middle match TRBD1. The base sequence is TGTGCCAGCTACCCCCACCGGGACAGTTTATATGAGCAGTTCTTC. Its translation reads: CASYPHRDSLYEQFF.